These 18 T cell receptor beta chains were all obtained from the same sample, sequenced in a study of blood T cell repertoires in COVID-19. TCRdb keeps only in-frame clones here, not all; method: immunoSEQ multiplex PCR. The repertoire includes under 250,000 clones, around nine tenths of them detected once, and around 17% sits in the top ten. Input material: peripheral blood. The origin of the receptors is a man aged 45-60 years with COVID-19, enrolled during active disease.

The chain couples TRBV7-8 to TRBJ1-5; tentatively, D is TRBD1 (5 bases). The V gene's germline CDR1 is SGHVS and CDR2 FQNEAQ. CDR3 length equals 15 residues. Trimming stripped 5 bases from V and 6 bases from J, with 17 bases between. The CDR3 coding sequence is TGTGCCAGCAGCCCGATAGGCGGGGGGGGTCAGCCCCAGCATTTT. It translates to CASSPIGGGGQPQHF.

This clone was picked up one time. J is TRBJ1-1 and V is TRBV7-2, with a weak D call TRBD1 (6 bases). There are 14 residues in the CDR3. Trimming cost V 8 bases and J 2 bases, with 15 bases left between them. Germline CDR1 is SGHTA and CDR2 is FQGNSA. The CDR3 region is CASEPWTANTEAFF. The DNA of the CDR3 is TGTGCCAGCGAACCATGGACAGCAAACACTGAAGCTTTCTTT.

This clone was seen at least ten times. The chain uses TRBV5-5 and TRBJ1-5; D call uncertain. The CDR3 extends over 13 amino acids. CDR1 and CDR2 (germline): SGHKS, YYEKEE (reference sequence). Trimming pared 4 bases from V and 6 bases from J, leaving 11 bases between. The CDR3: CASSGDWVQPQHF. Here the CDR3 DNA reads TGTGCCAGCAGCGGCGACTGGGTTCAGCCCCAGCATTTT. Looking up the rest from reference TRBV5-5 and TRBJ1-5 gives the full variable domain: DAGVTQSPTHLIKTRGQQVTLRCSPISGHKSVSWYQQVLGQGPQFIFQYYEKEERGRGNFPDRFSARQFPNYSSELNVNALLLGDSALYLCASSGDWVQPQHFGDGTRLSIL.

The chain employs TRBV4-2 and TRBJ2-1; TRBD1 matches 7 bases. Per germline, CDR1 LGHNA and CDR2 YNFKEQ. CDR3 length equals 15 residues. V lost 0 bases to trimming and J lost 10 bases; unmatched junction nucleotides: 9. The DNA for the CDR3 is TGTGCCAGCAGCCAAGAGGGACAGAGCCTAGGGGAGCAGTTCTTC. Its translation: CASSQEGQSLGEQFF.

The chain couples TRBV5-4 to TRBJ2-3; 10 nucleotides line up with TRBD2. With 4 bases clipped from V and 4 bases from J, the junction kept 12 bases outside the gene matches. This CDR3 has 17 residues. Looked up from germline, CDR1 is SGHNT and CDR2 is YYREEE (reference sequence). The CDR3 spells CASSPTPVSGRSDTQYF. The CDR3 DNA follows: TGTGCCAGCAGCCCAACGCCGGTTAGCGGGAGGTCAGATACGCAGTATTTT.

V gene TRBV7-3 combines with J gene TRBJ2-1; 7 bases agree with TRBD1. J was trimmed by 6 bases and V by 5 bases; bases with no gene match: 7. CDR1 is SGHTA and CDR2 is FQGTGA in the germline V gene. The CDR3 length is 14 residues. CDR3 residues: CASSVGQAGNEQFF. The CDR3 DNA reads TGTGCCAGCAGCGTCGGACAGGCGGGCAATGAGCAGTTCTTC. The variable domain in full, completed from reference TRBV7-3 and TRBJ2-1, reads GAGVSQTPSNKVTEKGKYVELRCDPISGHTALYWYRQSLGQGPEFLIYFQGTGAADDSGLPNDRFFAVRPEGSVSTLKIQRTERGDSAVYLCASSVGQAGNEQFFGPGTRLTVL.

The chain employs TRBV6-5 and TRBJ1-5, with D perhaps TRBD1 (5 bases). The V gene's germline CDR1 is MNHEY and CDR2 SVGAGI. Trimming took off 6 bases at V and 2 bases at J, with 14 bases between the two ends. The CDR3 has 15 amino acids. In DNA form, the CDR3 reads TGTGCCAGCAGGTTCGCGGGGGAGGGCAATCAGCCCCAGCATTTT. Translated: CASRFAGEGNQPQHF.

This clone showed up just a few times. The J gene is TRBJ2-7, the V gene TRBV2; possible D gene TRBD1, 5 bases. V lost 5 bases, J lost 3 bases, and 11 bases lay in between. CDR1 and CDR2 (germline): SNHLY, FYNNEI. This CDR3 comprises 13 residues. CDR3 nucleotide sequence: TGTGCCAGCAGTCCTCTGACAGTCTACGAGCAGTACTTC. This gives the protein CASSPLTVYEQYF.

The chain couples TRBV27 to TRBJ2-7, with a possible D match to TRBD1 (6 bases). Trimming removed 6 bases at V and 4 bases at J, with 19 bases between. This CDR3 spans 15 amino acids. CDR1 is MNHEY and CDR2 is SMNVEV in the germline V gene (reference sequence). CDR3 region: CASRPNPGQNYEQYF. CDR3 nucleotide sequence: TGTGCCAGCAGACCTAACCCCGGACAGAATTACGAGCAGTACTTC.

This sequence joins TRBV7-6 and TRBJ1-1; no firm D call. The CDR3 spans 15 residues. The V gene lost 5 bases and the J gene lost 6 bases, with 19 bases spanning the gap. CDR1 SGHVS and CDR2 FNYEAQ come from the germline V gene. Here the CDR3 reads CASSPSPRGRAEAFF. DNA for the CDR3: TGTGCCAGCAGCCCATCACCCCGCGGGAGAGCTGAAGCTTTCTTT. The entire variable domain, with the rest obtained from reference TRBV7-6 and TRBJ1-1, is as follows: GAGVSQSPRYKVTKRGQDVALRCDPISGHVSLYWYRQALGQGPEFLTYFNYEAQQDKSGLPNDRFSAERPEGSISTLTIQRTEQRDSAMYRCASSPSPRGRAEAFFGQGTRLTVV.

V and J are TRBV24-1 and TRBJ2-3; weak D call: TRBD1 (6 bases). CDR1 is KGHDR and CDR2 is SFDVKD in the germline V gene. Deletions cut 8 bases from V and 4 bases from J, with 12 bases between. The CDR3 has 13 amino acids. The CDR3 sequence is CATKREGADTQYF. The CDR3 DNA sequence: TGTGCCACCAAAAGAGAGGGGGCAGATACGCAGTATTTT.

CDR3 loop: CASSSLEAAKNIQYF. In DNA form, the CDR3 reads TGTGCCAGCAGTTCCCTGGAGGCGGCCAAAAACATTCAGTACTTC. The rearrangement links TRBV6-2 or TRBV6-3 to TRBJ2-4; possible D gene TRBD2, 5 bases. The V end lost 4 bases, the J end lost 1 base, and 11 bases lay between the germline ends. The germline gives CDR1 MNHEY, CDR2 SVGEGT. The CDR3 covers 15 residues.

The gene calls are TRBV12-5 and TRBJ2-2; 13 nucleotides line up with TRBD2. Germline-derived CDR1 and CDR2 are LGHNT and FRNRAP. The CDR3 has 19 amino acids. The ends lost 5 bases at V and 4 bases at J; junction bases unmatched: 13. As DNA, the CDR3 is TGTGCTAGTGGTACCACAAGGACTAGCGGGGGTCCCGCCACCGGGGAGCTGTTTTTT. Its protein is CASGTTRTSGGPATGELFF.

The rearrangement uses TRBV5-1 and TRBJ2-5; a weak D match, TRBD2 (6 bases). The V end lost 2 bases, the J end lost 1 base, and 6 bases lay between the germline ends. Germline V gene data show CDR1 as SGHRS and CDR2 as YFSETQ. CDR3 size: 13 residues. The CDR3 DNA reads TGCGCCAGCAGCTTCGGGAGCCAAGAGACCCAGTACTTC. This codes for CASSFGSQETQYF.

This clone was counted once. This rearrangement joins TRBV9 to TRBJ2-1, with no clear D. Trimming took off 2 bases at V and 3 bases at J, with 3 bases between the two ends. Germline CDR1 is SGDLS and CDR2 is YYNGEE. The CDR3 runs to 12 residues. DNA of the CDR3: TGTGCCAGCAGCGTCGGCTACAATGAGCAGTTCTTC. This encodes CASSVGYNEQFF.

This chain links TRBV3-1 (or the pseudogene TRBV3-2) with TRBJ1-5, with unresolved D. Looked up from germline, CDR1 is LGHDT and CDR2 is YNNKEL (reference sequence). The V and J ends lost 3 bases and 2 bases respectively, with 11 bases between them. The CDR3 totals 15 residues. The CDR3 loop reads CASSQGRAGNQPQHF. In DNA, the CDR3 is TGTGCCAGCAGCCAGGGCAGAGCCGGCAATCAGCCCCAGCATTTT.

The rearrangement uses TRBV30 and TRBJ2-1, with D maybe TRBD1 (5 bases). Germline V gene lookup returns CDR1 GTSNPN and CDR2 SVGIG (reference sequence). V lost 1 base, J lost 6 bases, and 16 bases lay in between. The CDR3 totals 15 residues. This chain's CDR3 is CAWSGGKRHVNEQFF. As DNA, the CDR3 is TGTGCCTGGAGTGGGGGCAAAAGGCACGTCAATGAGCAGTTCTTC.

This clone was recorded a few times. The chain employs TRBV7-2 and TRBJ2-5; TRBD2 aligns across 14 bases. Germline values: CDR1 SGHTA, CDR2 FQGNSA. V lost 1 base, J lost 5 bases, and 12 bases stayed unmatched. This CDR3 has 19 amino acids. CDR3 in amino acids: CASSLVASGTSGGRETQYF. CDR3 in DNA: TGTGCCAGCAGCTTAGTGGCGTCTGGGACTAGCGGGGGTAGGGAGACCCAGTACTTC.